Listed below are T cell receptor beta chains from one sample, sequenced in a study of blood T cell repertoires in COVID-19. This table comes from immunoSEQ multiplex PCR, and its TCRdb copy is limited to in-frame clones, with some not included. Of roughly 200,000 clones listed, 85% to 90% were seen once; the top ten hold about 1.5%. Specimen: peripheral blood. The receptor source for this set is a man younger than 30 with active or convalescent COVID-19. Each CDR3 is given with its conserved first and last residue. The D gene is left open where the match is weak.

V: TRBV5-4
J: TRBJ2-7
D: .
CDR3: CASSLEGGVRHEQYF
DNA: TGTGCCAGCAGCTTGGAGGGCGGGGTACGACACGAGCAGTACTTC

V: TRBV2
J: TRBJ1-4
D: .
CDR3: CASSGGLGTNEKLFF
DNA: TGTGCCAGCAGTGGGGGGCTTGGGACTAATGAAAAACTGTTTTTT

V: TRBV7-2
J: TRBJ1-3
D: .
CDR3: CASGTQGSGNTIYF
DNA: TGTGCCAGCGGGACTCAGGGCTCTGGAAACACCATATATTTT

V: TRBV19
J: TRBJ1-1
D: .
CDR3: CASSPPRGNTEAFF
DNA: TGTGCCAGTAGCCCGCCCAGGGGAAACACTGAAGCTTTCTTT

V: TRBV5-6
J: TRBJ1-2
D: TRBD1
CDR3: CASRGTESNYGYTF
DNA: TGTGCCAGCAGGGGGACAGAAAGTAACTATGGCTACACCTTC

V: TRBV20-1
J: TRBJ2-5
D: .
CDR3: CSARLRETQYF
DNA: TGCAGTGCCCGACTACGCGAGACCCAGTACTTC

V: TRBV7-2
J: TRBJ2-3
D: TRBD2
CDR3: CASSLAAGVAGAGQYF
DNA: TGTGCCAGCAGCTTAGCCGCGGGTGTAGCGGGAGCTGGGCAGTATTTT

V: TRBV9
J: TRBJ2-3
D: TRBD2
CDR3: CASSVTKGLAGVDTQYF
DNA: TGTGCCAGCAGCGTTACTAAGGGACTAGCGGGAGTAGATACGCAGTATTTT

V: TRBV4-2
J: TRBJ2-7
D: .
CDR3: CASSRATRGSGYEQYF
DNA: TGTGCCAGCAGCCGGGCTACCAGGGGTTCGGGCTACGAGCAGTACTTC

V: TRBV7-3
J: TRBJ2-1
D: .
CDR3: CASSLTGTEYNEQFF
DNA: TGTGCCAGCAGCTTAACCGGCACAGAGTACAATGAGCAGTTCTTC

V: TRBV11-2
J: TRBJ1-2
D: TRBD1
CDR3: CASSLASRGDGYTF
DNA: TGTGCCAGCAGCTTAGCTAGCAGGGGGGATGGCTACACCTTC